This T cell receptor (beta chain) comes out of a study of PD-1 blockade in classical Hodgkin lymphoma. For the study at large: Nivolumab dosing for patients was 3 mg/kg, administered intravenously every 2 weeks. Study findings and constraints: The study reported lower baseline TCR diversity in newly diagnosed patients than in healthy donors. Patients starting nivolumab less than 1 year after ASCT had lower diversity and were excluded from later analyses. The repertoire differences lack a defined cause, possibly disease activity or prior therapy.

Each patient experienced a relapse that followed autologous stem cell transplantation, and brentuximab vedotin exposure varied. Concerning this clone: The antigen remains unidentified.

Data came from immunoSEQ multiplex PCR; TCRdb stores just in-frame clones and leaves some out. The repertoire holds around 50,000 clones, about 91% seen once, with 10% in the top ten. The V gene's germline CDR1 is SGHTA and CDR2 FQGNSA. V lost 5 bases, J lost 3 bases, and 8 bases stayed unmatched. The CDR3 sequence is 15 residues long. This clonotype was obtained from a human donor with classical Hodgkin lymphoma. The chain recombines TRBV7-2 with TRBJ1-2, with 8 bases aligning to TRBD1. Sequencing was performed on peripheral blood mononuclear cells (PBMCs), taken before the second cycle of nivolumab. In DNA form, the CDR3 reads TGTGCCAGCAGCATTGGCAGGGGGCAGGACTATGGCTACACCTTC. Translated, it gives CASSIGRGQDYGYTF.